The present TCR beta chain was sequenced within a study of blood T cell repertoires in COVID-19. The assay was immunoSEQ multiplex PCR, and TCRdb's table has in-frame clones only and misses some. The profile shows 150,000 to 170,000 clones, about four fifths of them singletons. Germline values: CDR1 MGHRA, CDR2 YSYEKL. The CDR3 runs to 16 residues. V was clipped by 2 bases and J by 5 bases; unmatched bases: 7. The chain combines TRBV4-1 with TRBJ2-3; 10 bases align to TRBD1. This clonotype was sampled from a woman aged 55-69 years with acute or convalescent COVID-19. Sequencing used peripheral blood. The DNA of the CDR3 is TGCGCCAGCAGCCAACTCGGGACAGGGGAGGGAGATACGCAGTATTTT. This codes for CASSQLGTGEGDTQYF.